Listed here is a single T cell receptor (beta chain). What it binds is unknown. Sequenced by immunoSEQ multiplex PCR; TCRdb stores in-frame clones only, minus some. Of approximately 100,000 clones in the sample, 82% were seen once. This specimen belongs to a study of radiotherapy plus CTLA-4 blockade in lung cancer. Germline V gene data show CDR1 as KGHSH and CDR2 as LQKENI. Trimming cost V 3 bases and J 3 bases, with 14 bases left between them. This CDR3 has 15 amino acids. General study points: Early shifts in blood T cell clones, with interferon-beta, reportedly predicted response best. TCR clones from tumors expanded in blood after radiotherapy plus ipilimumab.

The source of this sequence is a human donor with non-small cell lung cancer who had a partial response to radiotherapy plus ipilimumab. The chain carries TRBV18 and TRBJ2-5; a weak D match, TRBD2 (5 bases). The sequencing used peripheral blood, collected from a patient treated with radiotherapy plus ipilimumab. Here the CDR3 DNA reads TGTGCCAGCTCACCCAAGAGCGACGGGGAAGAGACCCAGTACTTC. Its translation: CASSPKSDGEETQYF.